The 4 T cell receptor beta chains below all came from one sample that was sequenced in a study of lymphopenia after photon versus proton radiotherapy. Assay: immunoSEQ multiplex PCR; the TCRdb copy retains only in-frame clones and omits some. The sample holds tens of thousands of clones, about four fifths seen once. The input for sequencing was peripheral blood, taken from a patient treated with proton-based radiotherapy. These receptors all stem from a man aged 55 to 70 with pancreatic cancer.

The chain uses TRBV18 and TRBJ1-5; D not certain. The CDR3 covers 13 residues. The ends were cut back, 3 bases at V and 5 bases at J, with 8 bases in the middle. Germline V gives CDR1 KGHSH, CDR2 LQKENI. The CDR3 sequence: CASSPNKDQPQHF. The CDR3 region has the DNA TGTGCCAGCTCACCTAATAAAGATCAGCCCCAGCATTTT.

This clone was recorded a few times. The genes are TRBV4-1 and TRBJ1-1; weak D call: TRBD1 (5 bases). V lost 5 bases and J 1 base, leaving 14 bases between the germline ends. Looked up from germline, CDR1 is MGHRA and CDR2 is YSYEKL. The CDR3 has 15 residues. CDR3 coding DNA: TGCGCCAGCAGCTCCCCCGGAAGGGGGAACACTGAAGCTTTCTTT. Amino acid sequence: CASSSPGRGNTEAFF.

This clone was recorded only once. This sequence joins TRBV28 and TRBJ2-1, with TRBD2 matching 12 bases. Germline CDR1 MDHEN, CDR2 SYDVKM. The CDR3 runs 14 residues. V was clipped by 5 bases and J by 4 bases; unmatched bases: 0. In DNA, the CDR3 is TGTGCCAGCAGTCTAGCGGGAGGGTACAATGAGCAGTTCTTC. It yields the protein CASSLAGGYNEQFF. Looking up the rest from reference TRBV28 and TRBJ2-1 gives the full variable domain: DVKVTQSSRYLVKRTGEKVFLECVQDMDHENMFWYRQDPGLGLRLIYFSYDVKMKEKGDIPEGYSVSREKKERFSLILESASTNQTSMYLCASSLAGGYNEQFFGPGTRLTVL.

The rearrangement uses TRBV7-9 and TRBJ2-1; tentative D call: TRBD2 (5 bases). V was cut by 1 base and J by 9 bases, with 7 bases left in between. There are 12 residues in the CDR3. Germline assignment: CDR1 SEHNR and CDR2 FQNEAQ (reference sequence). The CDR3 region has the DNA TGTGCCAGCAGCTTAGGGGAGCCTGAGCAGTTCTTC. Translating it yields CASSLGEPEQFF.